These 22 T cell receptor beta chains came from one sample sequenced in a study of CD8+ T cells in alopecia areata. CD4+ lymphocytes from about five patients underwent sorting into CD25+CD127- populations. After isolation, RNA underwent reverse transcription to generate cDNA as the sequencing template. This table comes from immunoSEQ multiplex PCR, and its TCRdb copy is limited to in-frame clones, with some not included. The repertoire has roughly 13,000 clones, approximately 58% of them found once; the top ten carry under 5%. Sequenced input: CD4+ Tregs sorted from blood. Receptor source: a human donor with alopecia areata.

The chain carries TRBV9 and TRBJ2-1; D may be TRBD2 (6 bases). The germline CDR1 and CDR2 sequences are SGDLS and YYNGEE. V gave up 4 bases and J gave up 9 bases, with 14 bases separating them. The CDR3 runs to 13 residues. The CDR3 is CASSLRLGGEQFF. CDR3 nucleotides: TGTGCCAGCAGCTTAAGACTAGGCGGTGAGCAGTTCTTC.

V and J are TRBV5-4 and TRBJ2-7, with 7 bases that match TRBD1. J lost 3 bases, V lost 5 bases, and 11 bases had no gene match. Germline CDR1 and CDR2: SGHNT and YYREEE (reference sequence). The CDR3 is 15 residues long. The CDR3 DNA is TGTGCCAGCAGGCCTGGGACAGAACCTTTCTACGAGCAGTACTTC. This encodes CASRPGTEPFYEQYF.

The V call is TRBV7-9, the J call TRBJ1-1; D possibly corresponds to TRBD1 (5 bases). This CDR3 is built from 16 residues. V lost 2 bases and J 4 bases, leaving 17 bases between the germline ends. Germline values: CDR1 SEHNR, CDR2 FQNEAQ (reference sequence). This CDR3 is CASSLNGPTGGTEAFF. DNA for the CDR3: TGTGCCAGCAGCTTAAACGGCCCCACGGGGGGCACTGAAGCTTTCTTT.

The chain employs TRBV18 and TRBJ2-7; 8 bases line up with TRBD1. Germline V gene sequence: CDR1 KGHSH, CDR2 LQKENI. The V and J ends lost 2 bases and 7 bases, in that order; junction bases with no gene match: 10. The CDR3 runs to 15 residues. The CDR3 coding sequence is TGTGCCAGCTCACCAGGGACAGGATACCTACGGGAGCAGTACTTC. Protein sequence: CASSPGTGYLREQYF.

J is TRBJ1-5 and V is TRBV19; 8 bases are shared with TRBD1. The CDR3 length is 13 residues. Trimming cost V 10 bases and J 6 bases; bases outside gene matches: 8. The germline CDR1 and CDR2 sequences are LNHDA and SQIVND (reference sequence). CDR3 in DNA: TGTGCCACAACCGGACAGGGTATTCAGCCCCAGCATTTT. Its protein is CATTGQGIQPQHF.

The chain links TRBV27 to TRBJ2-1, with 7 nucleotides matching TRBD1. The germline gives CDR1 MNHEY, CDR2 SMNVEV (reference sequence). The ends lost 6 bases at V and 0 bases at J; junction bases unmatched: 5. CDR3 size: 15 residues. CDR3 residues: CASRNDRVSYNEQFF. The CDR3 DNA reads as TGTGCCAGCAGAAACGACAGGGTCTCCTACAATGAGCAGTTCTTC.

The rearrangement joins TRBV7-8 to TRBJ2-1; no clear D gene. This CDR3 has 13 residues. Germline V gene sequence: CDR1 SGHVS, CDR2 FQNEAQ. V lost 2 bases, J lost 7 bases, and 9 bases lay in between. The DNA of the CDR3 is TGTGCCAGCAGCTTATTAGCCGGAAATGAGCAGTTCTTC. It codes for CASSLLAGNEQFF.

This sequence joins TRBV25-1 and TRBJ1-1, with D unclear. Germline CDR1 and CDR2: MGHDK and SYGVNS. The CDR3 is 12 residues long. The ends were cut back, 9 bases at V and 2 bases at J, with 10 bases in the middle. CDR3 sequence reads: CASRWQNTEAFF. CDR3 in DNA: TGTGCCAGTCGATGGCAAAACACTGAAGCTTTCTTT.

CDR3 bases: TGTGCCAGCAGCGCTAGCACTCAAGGACTAGTCAGGGCAGATACGCAGTATTTT. It is translated as CASSASTQGLVRADTQYF. The J gene is TRBJ2-3, the V gene TRBV9; 7 bases are shared with TRBD2. The germline V gene encodes CDR1 SGDLS and CDR2 YYNGEE. J gave up 4 bases and V 3 bases, and 17 bases lay outside the gene matches. CDR3 size: 18 residues.

CDR3 sequence (DNA): TGTGCCAGCAGCGAGGGCCTGACTGAGAACACTGAAGCTTTCTTT. Protein product: CASSEGLTENTEAFF. This chain joins TRBV9 and TRBJ1-1; D gene ambiguous. The CDR3 runs to 15 residues. Germline values: CDR1 SGDLS, CDR2 YYNGEE. Trimming cost V 3 bases and J 1 base, with 13 bases left between them.

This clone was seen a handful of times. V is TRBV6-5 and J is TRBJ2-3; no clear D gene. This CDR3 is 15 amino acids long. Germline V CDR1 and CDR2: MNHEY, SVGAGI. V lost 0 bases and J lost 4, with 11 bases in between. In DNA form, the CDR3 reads TGTGCCAGCAGTTACTCTCGGGTCACCTCAGATACGCAGTATTTT. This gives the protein CASSYSRVTSDTQYF.

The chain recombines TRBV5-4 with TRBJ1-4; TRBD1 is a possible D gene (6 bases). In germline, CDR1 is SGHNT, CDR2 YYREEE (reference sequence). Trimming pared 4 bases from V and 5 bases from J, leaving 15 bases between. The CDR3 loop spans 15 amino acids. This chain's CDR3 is CASSPSGAPNEKLFF. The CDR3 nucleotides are TGTGCCAGCAGCCCGTCAGGGGCGCCGAATGAAAAACTGTTTTTT.

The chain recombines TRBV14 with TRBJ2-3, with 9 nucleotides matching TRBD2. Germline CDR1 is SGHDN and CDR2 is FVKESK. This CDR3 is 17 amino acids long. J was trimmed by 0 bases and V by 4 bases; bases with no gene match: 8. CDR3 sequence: CASSPSLLAGSTDTQYF. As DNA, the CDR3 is TGTGCCAGCAGCCCCTCCCTCCTAGCGGGAAGCACAGATACGCAGTATTTT.

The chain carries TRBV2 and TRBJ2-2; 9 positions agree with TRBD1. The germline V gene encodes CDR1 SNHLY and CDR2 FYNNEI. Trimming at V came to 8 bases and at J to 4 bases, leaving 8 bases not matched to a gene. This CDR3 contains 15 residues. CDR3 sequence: CASQRQGVSTGELFF. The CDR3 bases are TGTGCCAGCCAACGACAGGGGGTCTCCACCGGGGAGCTGTTTTTT.

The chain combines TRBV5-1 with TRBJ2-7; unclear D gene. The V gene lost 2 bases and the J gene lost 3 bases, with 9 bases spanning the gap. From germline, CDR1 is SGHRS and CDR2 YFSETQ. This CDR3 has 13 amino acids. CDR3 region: CASSLGTGYEQYF. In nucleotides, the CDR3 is TGCGCCAGCAGCTTAGGCACTGGCTACGAGCAGTACTTC.

This chain's CDR3 is CASTLHAVTGELFF. The CDR3 DNA sequence: TGTGCCAGCACCCTACACGCGGTCACCGGGGAGCTGTTTTTT. This chain uses TRBV27 with TRBJ2-2, with D hard to call. Per germline, CDR1 MNHEY and CDR2 SMNVEV (reference sequence). The CDR3 covers 14 residues. V was shortened by 7 bases and J by 4 bases, with 13 bases between the two germline ends.

The CDR3 spells CASSLPPGLTGELFF. The CDR3 coding sequence is TGTGCCAGCAGCTTACCTCCCGGACTCACCGGGGAGCTGTTTTTT. V usage is TRBV5-6 and J usage is TRBJ2-2, with a possible D match to TRBD2 (5 bases). V shed 2 bases and J shed 4 bases, with 12 bases lying between them. This CDR3 region has 15 residues. Germline-derived CDR1 and CDR2 are SGHDT and YYEEEE.

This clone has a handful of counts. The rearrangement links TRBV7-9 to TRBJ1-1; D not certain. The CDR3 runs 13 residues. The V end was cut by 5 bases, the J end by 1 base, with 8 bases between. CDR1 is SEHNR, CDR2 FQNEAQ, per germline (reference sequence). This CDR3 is CASSPPGNTEAFF. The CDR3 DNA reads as TGTGCCAGCAGCCCCCCGGGGAACACTGAAGCTTTCTTT.

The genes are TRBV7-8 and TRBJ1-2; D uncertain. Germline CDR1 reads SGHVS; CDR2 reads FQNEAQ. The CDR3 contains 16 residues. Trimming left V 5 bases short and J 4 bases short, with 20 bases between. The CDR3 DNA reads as TGTGCCAGCAGCCCCGAGGAGACCGATCTGTTCTATGGCTACACCTTC. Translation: CASSPEETDLFYGYTF.

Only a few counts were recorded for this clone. CDR3 residues: CASSKLPGLAKNIQYF. The CDR3 nucleotides read TGTGCCAGCAGCAAGTTGCCGGGGCTAGCCAAAAACATTCAGTACTTC. This chain uses TRBV21-1 with TRBJ2-4. TRBV21-1 is given as a pseudogene. The CDR3 covers 16 residues.

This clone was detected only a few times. CDR3: CTSSQVIDIEQYF. CDR3 nucleotides: TGCACCAGCAGCCAAGTTATTGACATCGAGCAGTACTTC. The chain combines TRBV1 with TRBJ2-7; the table assigns TRBD1, which was not confirmed against the DNA. TRBV1 has pseudogene status. CDR3 length: 13 residues.

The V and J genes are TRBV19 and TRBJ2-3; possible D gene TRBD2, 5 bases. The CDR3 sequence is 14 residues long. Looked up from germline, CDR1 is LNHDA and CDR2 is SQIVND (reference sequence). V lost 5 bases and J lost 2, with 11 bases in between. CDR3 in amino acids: CASSPSFDTDTQYF. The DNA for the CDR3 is TGTGCCAGTAGTCCTAGCTTCGACACAGATACGCAGTATTTT. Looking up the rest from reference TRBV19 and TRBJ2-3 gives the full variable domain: DGGITQSPKYLFRKEGQNVTLSCEQNLNHDAMYWYRQDPGQGLRLIYYSQIVNDFQKGDIAEGYSVSREKKESFPLTVTSAQKNPTAFYLCASSPSFDTDTQYFGPGTRLTVL.